The 5 T cell receptor beta chains reported below all come from one sample, sequenced in a study of CD8+ T cells in alopecia areata. Sequencing relied on a cDNA template that was reverse transcribed from extracted RNA. Method: immunoSEQ multiplex PCR; TCRdb's copy keeps in-frame clones and lacks some. The sample lists fewer than 200,000 clones, approximately 65% occurring once. The sequencing used CD8+ T cells sorted from blood, collected at week 0. The origin of the receptors is a human donor with alopecia areata.

The CDR3 region has the DNA TGCGCCAGCAGCCAAGAGGCCCAGGGGAGGAATCAGCCCCAGCATTTT. This translates into CASSQEAQGRNQPQHF. The gene calls are TRBV4-1 and TRBJ1-5; D is perhaps TRBD1 (6 bases). V dropped 0 bases and J dropped 4 bases, with 13 bases sitting between them. The CDR3 runs to 16 residues. Germline values: CDR1 MGHRA, CDR2 YSYEKL.

In its sample, this clone was seen a few times. The CDR3 coding sequence is TGTGCCAGCAGCCTCGGACAGGGCTACAATGAGCAGTTCTTC. This encodes CASSLGQGYNEQFF. J is TRBJ2-1 and V is TRBV13; the match to TRBD1 covers 8 bases. The CDR3 is 14 residues long. Germline V gives CDR1 PRHDT, CDR2 FYEKMQ (reference sequence). V lost 5 bases, J lost 3 bases, and 3 bases stayed unmatched. Complete variable domain (other parts from reference TRBV13 and TRBJ2-1): AAGVIQSPRHLIKEKRETATLKCYPIPRHDTVYWYQQGPGQDPQFLISFYEKMQSDKGSIPDRFSAQQFSDYHSELNMSSLELGDSALYFCASSLGQGYNEQFFGPGTRLTVL.

In its sample, this clone was seen a few times. V is TRBV12-5 and J is TRBJ1-4; D may be TRBD1 (5 bases). CDR1 and CDR2 (germline): LGHNT, FRNRAP. The CDR3 has 12 amino acids. This CDR3 reads CASGSSTEKLFF. The CDR3 DNA follows: TGTGCCTCAGGGTCCTCTACTGAAAAACTGTTTTTT.

This chain links TRBV5-6 with TRBJ2-7; D remains ambiguous. V was pared by 2 bases and J by 1 base, with 10 bases between. This CDR3 has 14 residues. Germline V gene lookup returns CDR1 SGHDT and CDR2 YYEEEE. The CDR3 bases are TGTGCCAGCAGCTTTGGGGTGGGTTCCTACGAGCAGTACTTC. Protein product: CASSFGVGSYEQYF. The full variable domain, rest sourced from reference TRBV5-6 and TRBJ2-7, is DAGVTQSPTHLIKTRGQQVTLRCSPKSGHDTVSWYQQALGQGPQFIFQYYEEEERQRGNFPDRFSGHQFPNYSSELNVNALLLGDSALYLCASSFGVGSYEQYFGPGTRLTVT.

This chain connects TRBV4-2 to TRBJ1-5; possibly TRBD1 for D (5 bases). This CDR3 contains 13 residues. The V and J ends lost 8 bases and 3 bases respectively, with 11 bases between them. The germline CDR1 and CDR2 sequences are LGHNA and YNFKEQ. Here the CDR3 reads CASAIGVNQPQHF. CDR3 bases: TGTGCCAGCGCCATAGGGGTCAATCAGCCCCAGCATTTT.